Listed here are 27 T cell receptor beta chains from one sample, sequenced in a study of neurological immune-mediated disorders. TCRdb re-derived calls from the 5' RACE reads in MiXCR, one entry per CDR3 protein. The table lists some 79,000 distinct CDR3 sequences, roughly 14% of them singletons. Sequenced sample: PBMCs. The receptors originated from a woman aged 45-65 years in good health.

This clonotype has a count of ten or more. The chain employs TRBV18 and TRBJ2-2, with unresolved D. The CDR3 has 12 amino acids. Germline V gene lookup returns CDR1 KGHSH and CDR2 LQKENI. Trimming removed 3 bases from V and 9 bases from J, with 8 bases in between. CDR3 amino acids: CASSPTTWELFF. The DNA of the CDR3 is TGTGCCAGCTCACCCACGACCTGGGAGCTGTTTTTT.

This clonotype was seen ten or more times. The chain is built from TRBV5-5 and TRBJ1-2; no firm D call. The ends were cut back, 0 bases at V and 1 base at J, with 4 bases in the middle. This CDR3 contains 13 residues. From germline, CDR1 is SGHKS and CDR2 YYEKEE (reference sequence). CDR3 in DNA: TGTGCCAGCAGCTTGGCGGTTAACTATGGCTACACCTTC. Translated, it gives CASSLAVNYGYTF.

This clonotype has at least ten counts. This chain links TRBV29-1 with TRBJ1-1, with D possibly being TRBD1 (6 bases). This CDR3 region has 12 residues. Germline CDR1 SQVTM, CDR2 ANQGSEA. V was clipped by 4 bases and J by 2 bases, with 8 bases between them. The CDR3 here is CSVARGNTEAFF. CDR3 DNA: TGCAGCGTTGCCAGGGGAAACACTGAAGCTTTCTTT. Together with reference TRBV29-1 and TRBJ1-1, the CDR3 gives the full variable domain: SAVISQKPSRDICQRGTSLTIQCQVDSQVTMMFWYRQQPGQSLTLIATANQGSEATYESGFVIDKFPISRPNLTFSTLTVSNMSPEDSSIYLCSVARGNTEAFFGQGTRLTVV.

This clonotype occurred many times. The chain couples TRBV5-1 to TRBJ1-1, with D perhaps TRBD1 (6 bases). The CDR3 consists of 16 residues. Germline values: CDR1 SGHRS, CDR2 YFSETQ. V lost 0 bases and J lost 2, with 14 bases in between. CDR3 nucleotide sequence: TGCGCCAGCAGCTTGGCCTGGGACAAATCTAACACTGAAGCTTTCTTT. Translated, it gives CASSLAWDKSNTEAFF.

The V and J genes are TRBV20-1 and TRBJ1-4; D remains ambiguous. The CDR3 loop spans 14 amino acids. Germline values: CDR1 DFQATT, CDR2 SNEGSKA (reference sequence). The germline V and J ends were trimmed by 2 bases and 5 bases, with 12 bases remaining between them. The CDR3 loop is CSARIPGNNEKLFF. The CDR3 region has the DNA TGCAGTGCTAGAATCCCGGGGAACAATGAAAAACTGTTTTTT.

This clonotype appeared a single time. This could be a read error, since a much larger clone is one nucleotide away. The J gene is TRBJ2-6, the V gene TRBV6-5; D assignment may be TRBD1 or TRBD2 (5 bases each). Germline V gene sequence: CDR1 MNHEY, CDR2 SVGAGI. The length of the CDR3 is 14 residues. This CDR3 reads CASSSRTGANDLTF. CDR3 sequence (DNA): TGTGCCAGCAGTTCAAGGACTGGGGCCAACGACCTGACTTTC.

This clonotype was observed a handful of times. The V call is TRBV5-1, the J call TRBJ2-6, with 7 bases identical to TRBD1. Germline V gene sequence: CDR1 SGHRS, CDR2 YFSETQ. The V gene end was trimmed by 5 bases and the J gene end by 0 bases; junction bases not matched to a gene: 8. The CDR3 sequence is 17 residues long. The chain's CDR3 is CASSVGQASSGANVLTF. CDR3 nucleotide sequence: TGCGCCAGCAGTGTTGGACAGGCCTCCTCTGGGGCCAACGTCCTGACTTTC.

This clonotype was recorded many times. This chain joins TRBV12-3 or TRBV12-4 and TRBJ1-6; D is unclear. The CDR3 is 13 amino acids. Trimming removed 6 bases from V and 10 bases from J, with 13 bases in between. CDR3 in DNA: TGTGCCAGCAGCCTCCAGTTGGGATCACCCCTCCACTTT. As protein: CASSLQLGSPLHF.

This clonotype was detected ten times or more. This rearrangement joins TRBV24-1 to TRBJ2-1; D is perhaps TRBD2 (6 bases). This CDR3 has 16 residues. CDR1 and CDR2 (germline): KGHDR, SFDVKD. The V end lost 3 bases, the J end lost 3 bases, and 14 bases lay between the germline ends. The CDR3 region is CATSDSREPRYNEQFF. For the CDR3, the DNA is TGTGCCACCAGTGATAGTCGGGAGCCCCGCTACAATGAGCAGTTCTTC.

This clonotype has a count of ten or more. The V and J genes are TRBV5-1 and TRBJ2-3; D unclear. V was trimmed by 4 bases and J by 2 bases, leaving 14 bases between them. The CDR3 length is 15 residues. The V gene's germline CDR1 is SGHRS and CDR2 YFSETQ. The DNA for the CDR3 is TGCGCCAGCAGCCCCGGCTGGAGCTACACAGATACGCAGTATTTT. Translating gives CASSPGWSYTDTQYF.

This clonotype came up many times. The rearrangement links TRBV7-9 to TRBJ1-1; D unclear. V dropped 0 bases and J dropped 0 bases, with 5 bases sitting between them. The CDR3 sequence is 14 residues long. Germline V gene sequence: CDR1 SEHNR, CDR2 FQNEAQ (reference sequence). CDR3 nucleotide sequence: TGTGCCAGCAGCTTAGCGGGTATGAACACTGAAGCTTTCTTT. Translated, it gives CASSLAGMNTEAFF.

The sample holds many counts of this clonotype. The CDR3 DNA sequence: TGTGCCAGCAGCTTGGCGTCTGGCTACACCTTC. Amino acids: CASSLASGYTF. The chain is built from TRBV5-6 and TRBJ1-2; unclear D gene. This CDR3 contains 11 residues. Germline CDR1 is SGHDT and CDR2 is YYEEEE. V lost 0 bases and J 7 bases, leaving 4 bases between the germline ends.

This clonotype was counted ten times or more. The chain joins TRBV10-3 to TRBJ1-2; D gene unclear. Germline-derived CDR1 and CDR2 are ENHRY and SYGVKD. V shed 0 bases and J shed 0 bases, with 14 bases lying between them. The CDR3 extends over 17 amino acids. The CDR3 bases are TGTGCCATCAGTGAGTCTGACTACGGCGGAACTAACTATGGCTACACCTTC. Translation gives CAISESDYGGTNYGYTF.

This clonotype was counted at least ten times. The J gene is TRBJ2-7, the V gene TRBV9; tentative D call: TRBD1 (6 bases). Per germline, CDR1 SGDLS and CDR2 YYNGEE. Trimming left V 4 bases short and J 0 bases short, with 11 bases between. This CDR3 has 14 residues. This CDR3 is CASSRQEISYEQYF. The CDR3 region has the DNA TGTGCCAGCAGCAGACAGGAGATCTCCTACGAGCAGTACTTC.

This clonotype was detected many times. This chain links TRBV20-1 with TRBJ1-3; D remains unclear. The CDR3 sequence is 14 residues long. Germline V CDR1 and CDR2: DFQATT, SNEGSKA (reference sequence). Between the trimmed V and J ends, which lost 3 bases and 4 bases, there was a span of 13 bases. In DNA, the CDR3 is TGCAGTGCTAGTCGGCTGGCGAGAGGAAACACCATATATTTT. Amino acids: CSASRLARGNTIYF.

This clonotype was seen ten or more times. In DNA form, the CDR3 reads TGTGCCAGCAGCCGACCTGGGGACATTTACTCTGGGGCCAACGTCCTGACTTTC. Encoded protein: CASSRPGDIYSGANVLTF. The V call is TRBV7-8, the J call TRBJ2-6, with D possibly being TRBD1 (6 bases). Trimming stripped 5 bases from V and 0 bases from J, with 17 bases between. CDR1 is SGHVS, CDR2 FQNEAQ, per germline. This CDR3 region has 18 residues.

The table lists this clonotype with many counts. The V and J genes are TRBV12-3 or TRBV12-4 and TRBJ1-1; 10 bases fit TRBD1. The V gene end was trimmed by 5 bases and the J gene end by 5 bases; junction bases not matched to a gene: 2. The CDR3 runs 13 residues. The CDR3 loop is CASSDRGRTEAFF. The CDR3 DNA reads as TGTGCCAGCAGTGACAGGGGGCGGACTGAAGCTTTCTTT.

This clonotype was detected ten times or more. The chain has TRBV29-1 and TRBJ1-2; the D gene is possibly TRBD1 (6 bases). CDR1 is SQVTM, CDR2 ANQGSEA, per germline. The CDR3 is 13 residues long. V lost 6 bases to trimming and J lost 5 bases, with 16 bases between them. CDR3 sequence reads: CSVQRGRGYGYTF. The DNA of the CDR3 is TGCAGCGTGCAGAGGGGAAGGGGGTATGGCTACACCTTC.

The rearrangement links TRBV10-2 to TRBJ2-5, with 11 bases fitting TRBD2. Germline V CDR1 and CDR2: WSHSY, SAAADI. The CDR3 covers 14 residues. V dropped 7 bases and J dropped 4; count of bases not matched to a gene: 5. The CDR3 sequence is CASNLAGGAETQYF. The CDR3 bases are TGCGCCAGCAATCTAGCGGGAGGCGCAGAGACCCAGTACTTC.

This clonotype has at least ten counts. V and J are TRBV5-1 and TRBJ1-1; possibly TRBD1 for D (6 bases). This CDR3 contains 18 residues. V was pared by 4 bases and J by 4 bases, with 26 bases between. Germline CDR1 is SGHRS and CDR2 is YFSETQ. This CDR3 is CASSPVIGGQPLGTEAFF. CDR3 bases: TGCGCCAGCAGCCCCGTCATCGGAGGACAGCCCCTGGGCACTGAAGCTTTCTTT.

This clonotype was seen at least ten times. V gene TRBV7-9 combines with J gene TRBJ2-7; 11 bases line up with TRBD1. The CDR3 contains 17 residues. The V gene end was trimmed by 5 bases and the J gene end by 1 base; junction bases not matched to a gene: 10. Germline V gene lookup returns CDR1 SEHNR and CDR2 FQNEAQ (reference sequence). CDR3 amino acids: CASSPGTGGFKSYEQYF. Here the CDR3 DNA reads TGTGCCAGCAGCCCGGGGACAGGGGGTTTTAAATCCTACGAGCAGTACTTC.

This clonotype was picked up many times. The V call is TRBV29-1, the J call TRBJ2-3; 14 bases map to TRBD2. The CDR3 has 14 residues. Germline V gives CDR1 SQVTM, CDR2 ANQGSEA. The trim removed 4 bases at V and 8 bases at J, leaving 5 bases unmatched. The CDR3 DNA follows: TGCAGCGTTGCTTCGGGACTAGCGGGAGCTACGCAGTATTTT. This gives the protein CSVASGLAGATQYF.

Many counts were recorded for this clonotype. The rearrangement links TRBV5-1 to TRBJ1-4, with TRBD1 matching over 7 bases. Losses at the gene ends were 4 bases for V and 8 bases for J; bases not matched to a gene: 8. The CDR3 extends over 14 amino acids. Germline lookup yields CDR1 SGHRS and CDR2 YFSETQ. Here the CDR3 DNA reads TGCGCCAGCAGCCCTGGAAGGGGGCCGGAAAAACTGTTTTTT. Its translation is CASSPGRGPEKLFF.

This clonotype was found a few times. The V gene is TRBV2, the J gene TRBJ1-5; TRBD1 agrees at 7 bases. V lost 2 bases to trimming and J lost 6 bases; unmatched junction nucleotides: 4. The V gene's germline CDR1 is SNHLY and CDR2 FYNNEI. The CDR3 is made up of 14 amino acids. The CDR3 is CASSEKGQPQPQHF. CDR3 coding DNA: TGTGCCAGCAGTGAAAAGGGACAGCCTCAGCCCCAGCATTTT.

The chain links TRBV20-1 to TRBJ2-7; D perhaps matches TRBD1 (5 bases). CDR3 length: 18 amino acids. Per the germline V gene, CDR1 is DFQATT and CDR2 is SNEGSKA (reference sequence). Trimming stripped 2 bases from V and 1 base from J, with 24 bases between. The CDR3 protein is CSARTVYRRPQTSYEQYF. The CDR3 DNA sequence: TGCAGTGCTAGAACCGTCTACAGGCGGCCTCAAACATCCTACGAGCAGTACTTC.

This clonotype was recorded a few times. V usage is TRBV9 and J usage is TRBJ2-7, with 8 bases identical to TRBD1. Trimming removed 1 base from V and 8 bases from J; junction bases left unmatched: 8. Per germline, CDR1 SGDLS and CDR2 YYNGEE. The CDR3 consists of 14 residues. The CDR3 reads CASSVRTGKEKQYF. The CDR3, as DNA: TGTGCCAGCAGCGTAAGGACAGGGAAAGAAAAGCAGTACTTC.

With regard to this clonotype: Sequence at one end of the junction differs from germline and may be a read error. The gene calls are TRBV5-1 and TRBJ1-2; TRBD1 matches at 7 bases. CDR1 and CDR2 (germline): SGHRS, YFSETQ. This CDR3 region has 11 residues. CDR3 nucleotides: TGCGCCAGTAGCGGCGGGACAGTTCGGGTCTTC. Translating gives CASSGGTVRVF. The whole variable domain, remainder taken from reference TRBV5-1 and TRBJ1-2, is KAGVTQTPRYLIKTRGQQVTLSCSPISGHRSVSWYQQTPGQGLQFLFEYFSETQRNKGNFPGRFSGRQFSNSRSEMNVSTLELGDSALYLCASSGGTVRVFGSGTRLTVV.